Each of the 32 T cell receptor beta chains below was sequenced from the same sample in a study of blood T cell repertoires in COVID-19. TCRdb keeps only in-frame clones here, not all; method: immunoSEQ multiplex PCR. The profile shows about 110,000 clones, over 65% of them singletons. The specimen sequenced was peripheral blood. The receptors derive from a woman over 75 with acute or convalescent COVID-19.

This clone is a singleton in its sample. This rearrangement joins TRBV11-2 to TRBJ2-5, with D maybe TRBD1 (7 bases). Germline values: CDR1 SGHAT, CDR2 FQNNGV. Deletions cut 0 bases from V and 5 bases from J, with 13 bases between. CDR3 length: 15 amino acids. Here the CDR3 DNA reads TGTGCCAGCAGCTTAGATCAGGGGGGAATGGAGACCCAGTACTTC. As protein: CASSLDQGGMETQYF.

The chain uses TRBV5-1 and TRBJ2-7, with D possibly being TRBD2 (6 bases). Germline loops: CDR1 SGHRS, CDR2 YFSETQ. V gave up 0 bases and J gave up 1 base, with 11 bases separating them. CDR3 length equals 15 residues. CDR3 nucleotide sequence: TGCGCCAGCAGCTTGGATGGGAGGCGGTCCTACGAGCAGTACTTC. Its protein is CASSLDGRRSYEQYF. Variable domain in full (rest from reference TRBV5-1 and TRBJ2-7): KAGVTQTPRYLIKTRGQQVTLSCSPISGHRSVSWYQQTPGQGLQFLFEYFSETQRNKGNFPGRFSGRQFSNSRSEMNVSTLELGDSALYLCASSLDGRRSYEQYFGPGTRLTVT.

The J gene is TRBJ2-7, the V gene TRBV7-9; 11 bases match TRBD1. J gave up 4 bases and V 5 bases, and 7 bases lay outside the gene matches. This CDR3 is built from 15 residues. CDR1 and CDR2 (germline): SEHNR, FQNEAQ (reference sequence). CDR3 in amino acids: CASSPGQGASYEQYF. The CDR3 DNA reads as TGTGCCAGCAGCCCCGGACAGGGGGCATCGTACGAGCAGTACTTC.

This clone was observed a single time. V and J are TRBV20-1 and TRBJ1-5; the match to TRBD1 covers 8 bases. The CDR3 is 16 amino acids. The germline gives CDR1 DFQATT, CDR2 SNEGSKA (reference sequence). After removal of 6 bases from V and 5 bases from J, the junction contained 15 bases not matched to a gene. CDR3 loop: CSASRSGQGRDQPQHF. The DNA of the CDR3 is TGCAGTGCGAGTAGATCCGGACAGGGAAGGGATCAGCCCCAGCATTTT.

The chain is built from TRBV20-1 and TRBJ1-6, with D tentatively TRBD1 (6 bases). The V and J ends lost 3 bases and 0 bases respectively, with 15 bases between them. Per the germline V gene, CDR1 is DFQATT and CDR2 is SNEGSKA (reference sequence). The CDR3 totals 17 residues. The chain's CDR3 is CSASQGTASSYNSPLHF. CDR3 DNA sequence: TGCAGTGCTAGTCAGGGGACCGCAAGCTCCTATAATTCACCCCTCCACTTT.

This clone was recorded only once. The chain combines TRBV20-1 with TRBJ1-1, with a possible D match to TRBD1 (5 bases). Per germline, CDR1 DFQATT and CDR2 SNEGSKA (reference sequence). CDR3 size: 10 residues. The CDR3 sequence: CRARVEGAFF. The CDR3 DNA follows: TGCAGGGCACGAGTGGAGGGGGCTTTCTTT.

The chain carries TRBV12-3 or TRBV12-4 and TRBJ1-1; D unclear. CDR3 size: 12 residues. V lost 6 bases, J lost 5 bases, and 10 bases lay in between. The CDR3 is CASRSGVTEAFF. CDR3 DNA: TGTGCCAGCAGGTCGGGTGTTACTGAAGCTTTCTTT.

This chain links TRBV5-5 with TRBJ1-2, with 9 bases fitting TRBD1. V was pared by 2 bases and J by 5 bases, with 13 bases of the junction left unmatched. CDR3 length: 17 residues. Germline V lookup: CDR1 SGHKS, CDR2 YYEKEE (reference sequence). DNA for the CDR3: TGTGCCAGCAGCTTTTCCGGGACAGGGAGGTCGGGGTATGGCTACACCTTC. This translates into CASSFSGTGRSGYGYTF.

This clone was counted once. The chain uses TRBV4-1 and TRBJ1-5, with D possibly matching TRBD1 (6 bases). V lost 4 bases and J lost 6, with 16 bases in between. CDR1 and CDR2 (germline): MGHRA, YSYEKL. The CDR3 has 15 residues. CDR3 protein: CASSRAGAGTQPQHF. Here the CDR3 DNA reads TGCGCCAGCAGCCGCGCGGGGGCAGGGACTCAGCCCCAGCATTTT.

There are a few counts of this clone. The chain's CDR3 is CASSQGLASSTDTQYF. The CDR3 region has the DNA TGTGCCAGCAGCCAAGGACTAGCGTCTAGCACAGATACGCAGTATTTT. The J gene is TRBJ2-3, the V gene TRBV3-1 (or the pseudogene TRBV3-2); 8 bases match TRBD2. Germline CDR1 and CDR2: LGHDT and YNNKEL (reference sequence). The CDR3 sequence is 16 residues long. J gave up 0 bases and V 1 base, and 3 bases lay outside the gene matches.

V is TRBV27 and J is TRBJ1-2, with D perhaps TRBD1 (5 bases). This CDR3 is 13 amino acids long. V dropped 4 bases and J dropped 6 bases, with 12 bases sitting between them. Germline V gene data show CDR1 as MNHEY and CDR2 as SMNVEV (reference sequence). The CDR3 is CASSSLGGDGYTF. CDR3 sequence (DNA): TGTGCCAGCAGTTCCCTGGGGGGAGATGGCTACACCTTC.

This chain uses TRBV27 with TRBJ2-1, with D perhaps matching TRBD1 (6 bases). Germline V lookup: CDR1 MNHEY, CDR2 SMNVEV (reference sequence). With 7 bases removed from V and 0 bases from J, the gap between germline ends came to 16 bases. The CDR3 consists of 16 residues. CDR3 nucleotides: TGTGCCAGCATTCAAAGAGGGGGACGCTCCTACAATGAGCAGTTCTTC. Its protein product is CASIQRGGRSYNEQFF.

The CDR3 here is CASTLVAGQNEQFF. The CDR3 DNA reads as TGTGCCAGCACCCTGGTGGCGGGTCAGAATGAGCAGTTCTTC. The chain is built from TRBV7-2 and TRBJ2-1; tentatively, D is TRBD2 (5 bases). Germline CDR1 reads SGHTA; CDR2 reads FQGNSA. CDR3 length equals 14 residues. Trimming took off 7 bases at V and 7 bases at J, with 17 bases between the two ends.

This clone was recorded once. This chain connects TRBV19 to TRBJ2-4; 9 bases map to TRBD1. The length of the CDR3 is 15 residues. Germline V gene sequence: CDR1 LNHDA, CDR2 SQIVND (reference sequence). The V and J ends lost 3 bases and 8 bases, in that order; junction bases with no gene match: 8. The chain's CDR3 is CASSMEGQGIHIQYF. CDR3 nucleotides: TGTGCCAGTAGTATGGAGGGACAGGGAATTCACATTCAGTACTTC.

This clone was found a few times. The gene calls are TRBV7-2 and TRBJ2-3; D possibly corresponds to TRBD1 (6 bases). The V gene lost 2 bases and the J gene lost 4 bases, with 19 bases spanning the gap. The CDR3 has 17 amino acids. Germline CDR1 SGHTA, CDR2 FQGNSA. This CDR3 reads CASSLSSDRLFPDTQYF. DNA of the CDR3: TGTGCCAGCAGCTTATCCTCCGACAGGCTTTTTCCAGATACGCAGTATTTT.

This clone was seen at least ten times. In the same sample, other DNA sequences code for this CDR3. CDR3 coding DNA: TGTGCCAGTAGGAGGGGGCTGAACACTGAAGCTTTCTTT. Translating it yields CASRRGLNTEAFF. The genes are TRBV19 and TRBJ1-1; 7 positions match TRBD1. The CDR3 contains 13 residues. V lost 6 bases, J lost 0 bases, and 1 base stayed unmatched. Germline CDR1 LNHDA, CDR2 SQIVND (reference sequence).

This chain connects TRBV19 to TRBJ2-2; 9 positions match TRBD1. The CDR3 has 16 residues. Unmatched junction bases numbered 9, after V lost 6 bases and J lost 4 bases. The germline V gene has CDR1 LNHDA and CDR2 SQIVND (reference sequence). The CDR3 DNA reads as TGTGCCAGTAGATACCGTGGGACAGGGACCACCGGGGAGCTGTTTTTT. Residues: CASRYRGTGTTGELFF. Looking up the rest from reference TRBV19 and TRBJ2-2 gives the full variable domain: DGGITQSPKYLFRKEGQNVTLSCEQNLNHDAMYWYRQDPGQGLRLIYYSQIVNDFQKGDIAEGYSVSREKKESFPLTVTSAQKNPTAFYLCASRYRGTGTTGELFFGEGSRLTVL.

J is TRBJ1-1 and V is TRBV2; weak D call: TRBD1 (5 bases). The CDR3 contains 14 residues. The germline V gene encodes CDR1 SNHLY and CDR2 FYNNEI. Trimming pared 6 bases from V and 0 bases from J, leaving 11 bases between. The DNA of the CDR3 is TGTGCCAGCAGGGGACTCGGCATGAACACTGAAGCTTTCTTT. Its protein product is CASRGLGMNTEAFF.

The genes are TRBV5-4 and TRBJ2-7, with 10 bases matching TRBD2. Per germline, CDR1 SGHNT and CDR2 YYREEE (reference sequence). This CDR3 is built from 16 residues. The trim removed 2 bases at V and 7 bases at J, leaving 12 bases unmatched. CDR3 sequence reads: CASSFPGASGSREQYF. In DNA, the CDR3 is TGTGCCAGCAGCTTCCCGGGGGCTAGCGGGAGTAGGGAGCAGTACTTC.

This rearrangement joins TRBV29-1 to TRBJ1-5; D not certain. The germline V and J ends were trimmed by 4 bases and 0 bases, with 7 bases remaining between them. This CDR3 is 13 amino acids long. Germline V CDR1 and CDR2: SQVTM, ANQGSEA. The CDR3, as DNA: TGCAGCGTTGGGCAGAATAGCAATCAGCCCCAGCATTTT. Protein: CSVGQNSNQPQHF.

CDR3 region: CAIEQGMNTEAFF. The DNA of the CDR3 is TGTGCCATAGAACAGGGCATGAACACTGAAGCTTTCTTT. This chain joins TRBV6-6 and TRBJ1-1, with D maybe TRBD1 (6 bases). CDR1 and CDR2 from the germline V gene are MNHNY and SVGAGI (reference sequence). The CDR3 is 13 amino acids. Trimming removed 10 bases at V and 0 bases at J, with 12 bases between.

This clone was recorded once. The chain combines TRBV27 with TRBJ2-1; 10 nucleotides match TRBD2. Germline loops: CDR1 MNHEY, CDR2 SMNVEV (reference sequence). The CDR3 runs to 16 residues. V lost 5 bases, J lost 0 bases, and 4 bases stayed unmatched. The CDR3 reads CASSRSGRGSYNEQFF. The CDR3 bases are TGTGCCAGCAGTCGAAGCGGGAGGGGCTCCTACAATGAGCAGTTCTTC.

J is TRBJ2-1 and V is TRBV29-1, with a weak D call TRBD1 (6 bases). V was trimmed by 4 bases and J by 8 bases, leaving 30 bases between them. The CDR3 is 18 amino acids. CDR1 is SQVTM and CDR2 is ANQGSEA in the germline V gene. The CDR3 spells CSVVDRFARFTRWDEQFF. CDR3 DNA sequence: TGCAGCGTTGTTGACAGGTTCGCTAGGTTCACTCGGTGGGATGAGCAGTTCTTC.

This clone appeared once. This chain connects TRBV4-2 to TRBJ2-3, with 8 nucleotides matching TRBD2. The CDR3 spans 15 residues. Germline V CDR1 and CDR2: LGHNA, YNFKEQ. V shed 0 bases and J 6 bases; nucleotides not matched to a gene: 5. The CDR3 sequence is CASSQEWTSIDTQYF. Written as DNA, the CDR3 is TGTGCCAGCAGCCAAGAGTGGACTAGCATCGATACGCAGTATTTT.

The chain couples TRBV10-3 to TRBJ1-1; TRBD1 might be the D (6 bases). The CDR3 has 16 residues. With 2 bases removed from V and 1 base from J, the gap between germline ends came to 14 bases. CDR1 is ENHRY, CDR2 SYGVKD, per germline. The chain's CDR3 is CAISETSGTSNTEAFF. As DNA, the CDR3 is TGTGCCATCAGTGAGACTTCCGGGACATCGAACACTGAAGCTTTCTTT.

The chain carries TRBV5-5 and TRBJ1-4; tentatively, D is TRBD1 (5 bases). CDR1 is SGHKS, CDR2 YYEKEE, per germline (reference sequence). CDR3 length: 16 residues. V gave up 0 bases and J gave up 8 bases, with 17 bases separating them. The CDR3 nucleotides are TGTGCCAGCAGCTTGGAGGGGAGGCAGGGAAACGAAAAACTGTTTTTT. As protein: CASSLEGRQGNEKLFF.

CDR3 sequence reads: CATSDPTSGGPDTQYF. DNA for the CDR3: TGTGCCACCAGTGACCCCACTAGCGGGGGGCCGGATACGCAGTATTTT. The rearrangement joins TRBV24-1 to TRBJ2-3; 12 bases fit TRBD2. CDR1 and CDR2 from the germline V gene are KGHDR and SFDVKD. Trimming at V came to 4 bases and at J to 6 bases, leaving 7 bases not matched to a gene. The CDR3 loop spans 16 amino acids.

This chain uses TRBV6-1 with TRBJ2-4, with 8 bases aligning to TRBD1. With 2 bases clipped from V and 8 bases from J, the junction kept 5 bases outside the gene matches. CDR3 length equals 14 residues. Germline CDR1 is MNHNS and CDR2 is SASEGT. CDR3 in DNA: TGTGCCAGCAGTGAATATCAGGGGGCTTACATTCAGTACTTC. Translated, it gives CASSEYQGAYIQYF.

The rearrangement uses TRBV12-3 or TRBV12-4 and TRBJ2-7; 9 bases agree with TRBD1. CDR3 length: 13 residues. Unmatched junction bases numbered 1, after V lost 5 bases and J lost 2 bases. The DNA for the CDR3 is TGTGCCAGCAGTGGGGACAGGGCCTACGAGCAGTACTTC. Protein product: CASSGDRAYEQYF.

The chain has TRBV28 and TRBJ2-7; 9 bases are shared with TRBD2. In germline, CDR1 is MDHEN, CDR2 SYDVKM. The CDR3 consists of 15 residues. The junction had 5 bases not matched to a gene; V was cut back by 2 bases and J by 3 bases. In DNA form, the CDR3 reads TGTGCCAGCAGTTTACGCCTAGCGGGGCTCTACGAGCAGTACTTC. Translating gives CASSLRLAGLYEQYF.

This clone was counted a single time. CDR3 in amino acids: CASSGIAGSQETQYF. For the CDR3, the DNA is TGCGCCAGCAGCGGGATAGCGGGGAGTCAAGAGACCCAGTACTTC. The J gene is TRBJ2-5, the V gene TRBV5-1; TRBD2 aligns across 8 bases. Germline values: CDR1 SGHRS, CDR2 YFSETQ. This CDR3 is built from 15 residues. Trimming cost V 4 bases and J 2 bases; bases outside gene matches: 7.

The chain is built from TRBV5-4 and TRBJ2-7; 9 positions match TRBD2. This CDR3 is built from 14 residues. The V gene's germline CDR1 is SGHNT and CDR2 YYREEE (reference sequence). Unmatched junction bases numbered 4, after V lost 0 bases and J lost 6 bases. The CDR3 DNA follows: TGTGCCAGCAGCTTGGAGCGGGGGGTTAGCGAGCAGTACTTC. This gives the protein CASSLERGVSEQYF.